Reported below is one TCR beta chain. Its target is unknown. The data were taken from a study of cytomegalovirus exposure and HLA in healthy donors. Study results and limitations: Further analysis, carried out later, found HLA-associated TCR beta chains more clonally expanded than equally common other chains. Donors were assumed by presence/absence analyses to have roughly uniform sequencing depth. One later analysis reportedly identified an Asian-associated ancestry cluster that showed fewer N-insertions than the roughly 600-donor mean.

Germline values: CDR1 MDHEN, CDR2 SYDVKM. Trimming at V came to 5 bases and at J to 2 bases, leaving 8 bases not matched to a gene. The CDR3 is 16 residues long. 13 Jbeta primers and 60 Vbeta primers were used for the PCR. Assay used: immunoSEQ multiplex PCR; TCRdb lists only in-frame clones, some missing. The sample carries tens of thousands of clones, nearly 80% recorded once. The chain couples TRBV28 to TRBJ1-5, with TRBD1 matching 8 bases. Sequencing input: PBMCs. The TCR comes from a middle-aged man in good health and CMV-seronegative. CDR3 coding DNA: TGTGCCAGCAGTCCGGAGACAGGGGTGGGCAATCAGCCCCAGCATTTT. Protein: CASSPETGVGNQPQHF.